This T cell receptor beta chain derives from a study of cytomegalovirus exposure and HLA in healthy donors. Study context: Genetic ancestry analysis placed over 75% of the approximately 400 donors that were genotyped in the Caucasian-associated cluster. Study observations and caveats: An analysis that was carried out later associated 17,000 or so TCR beta sequences with HLA alleles at 0.05 false discovery rate. Many donors carried some public TCRs, although rarity characterized most TCR sequences.

The germline CDR1 and CDR2 sequences are MNHEY and SVGAGI. The trim removed 1 base at V and 2 bases at J, leaving 3 bases unmatched. This CDR3 has 15 amino acids. Comment on this clone: The target antigen is unknown.

Researchers ran the PCR with 60 Vbeta and 13 Jbeta primers. Only in-frame clones appear in the TCRdb table, and some are missing; sequencing was by immunoSEQ multiplex PCR. The table includes 150,000 to 200,000 clones, roughly 80% detected once. While unrecorded immune exposures were likely, the donors were nominally healthy when sampled. The chain has TRBV6-5 and TRBJ2-5; 8 bases align to TRBD2. The sequenced material came from PBMCs. This sequence originates from a man in his thirties or forties in good health and CMV-seronegative. CDR3 loop: CASSYLAGGQETQYF. Written as DNA, the CDR3 is TGTGCCAGCAGTTACTTGGCGGGGGGTCAAGAGACCCAGTACTTC.